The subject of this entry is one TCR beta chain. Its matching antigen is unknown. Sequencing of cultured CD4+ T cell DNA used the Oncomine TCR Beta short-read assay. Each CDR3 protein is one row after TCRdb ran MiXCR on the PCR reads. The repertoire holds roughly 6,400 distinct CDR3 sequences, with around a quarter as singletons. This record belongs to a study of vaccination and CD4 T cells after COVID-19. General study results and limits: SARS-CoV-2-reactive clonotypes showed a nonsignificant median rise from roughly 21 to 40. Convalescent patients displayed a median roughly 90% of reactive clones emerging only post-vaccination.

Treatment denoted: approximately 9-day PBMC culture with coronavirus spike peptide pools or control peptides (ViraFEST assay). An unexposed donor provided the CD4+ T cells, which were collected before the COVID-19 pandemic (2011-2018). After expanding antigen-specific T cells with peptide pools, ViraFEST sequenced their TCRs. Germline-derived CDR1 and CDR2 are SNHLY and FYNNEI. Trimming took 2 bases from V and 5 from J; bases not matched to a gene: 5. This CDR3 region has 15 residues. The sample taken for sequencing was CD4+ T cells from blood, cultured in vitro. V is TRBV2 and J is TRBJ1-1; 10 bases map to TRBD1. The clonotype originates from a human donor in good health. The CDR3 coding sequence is TGTGCCAGCAGTGAAAGCCGGACAGGGGGTACTGAAGCTTTCTTT. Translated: CASSESRTGGTEAFF.